One and the same sample provided the 21 T cell receptor beta chains below, sequenced in a study of memory CD4+ T cells and cytomegalovirus serostatus. Single viable CD3+CD4+CD8-CD45RO+ cells were sorted as the memory CD4+ T cells. TCRdb's copy holds only in-frame clones and misses some; the assay was immunoSEQ multiplex PCR. The data show 85,000 to 100,000 clones, approximately 80% seen once. What was sequenced was memory CD4+ T cells from blood. The receptors shown here come from an adult in good health and CMV-seropositive.

The chain carries TRBV7-3 and TRBJ2-3, with D tentatively TRBD1 or TRBD2 (5 bases each). Germline values: CDR1 SGHTA, CDR2 FQGTGA. The germline V and J ends were trimmed by 2 bases and 6 bases, with 12 bases remaining between them. This CDR3 has 14 amino acids. In DNA form, the CDR3 reads TGTGCCAGCAGCTTACGAGGGGTAGGGGATACGCAGTATTTT. Translated, it gives CASSLRGVGDTQYF. The whole variable domain, filled in from reference TRBV7-3 and TRBJ2-3, reads GAGVSQTPSNKVTEKGKYVELRCDPISGHTALYWYRQSLGQGPEFLIYFQGTGAADDSGLPNDRFFAVRPEGSVSTLKIQRTERGDSAVYLCASSLRGVGDTQYFGPGTRLTVL.

The chain recombines TRBV29-1 with TRBJ2-3; either TRBD1 or TRBD2 may fit D (6 bases each). Trimming shortened V by 4 bases and J by 5 bases, and 16 bases separated the two germline ends. CDR3 length equals 14 residues. Germline V gene lookup returns CDR1 SQVTM and CDR2 ANQGSEA. CDR3 DNA: TGCAGCGTTGGCGGGACAAGTATAGTAGATACGCAGTATTTT. This translates into CSVGGTSIVDTQYF.

This chain's CDR3 is CASKGLNTGELFF. CDR3 nucleotide sequence: TGTGCCAGCAAGGGCCTCAACACCGGGGAGCTGTTTTTT. The chain combines TRBV2 with TRBJ2-2; D is undetermined. V lost 7 bases, J lost 2 bases, and 8 bases lay in between. This CDR3 has 13 amino acids. From germline, CDR1 is SNHLY and CDR2 FYNNEI.

On this clone: Since the CDR3 does not end with the conserved phenylalanine or tryptophan, this likely comes from a read error. The DNA is left out, because the CDR3 cannot be placed on it with certainty; the CDR3 is given as TCRdb lists it. The chain links TRBV6-5 to TRBJ2-7; the table names TRBD1, a call not compared with the DNA. The CDR3 length equals 12 residues, ends included. Per the germline V gene, CDR1 is MNHEY and CDR2 is SVGAGI. This chain's CDR3 is CASIDPKGHHFI.

This chain connects TRBV6-5 to TRBJ1-1, with D possibly matching TRBD1 (6 bases). Germline V lookup: CDR1 MNHEY, CDR2 SVGAGI. The CDR3 runs 13 residues. V was pared by 2 bases and J by 6 bases, with 10 bases between. CDR3 DNA: TGTGCCAGCAGTTACCGGGCAGGGGCTGAAGCTTTCTTT. This gives the protein CASSYRAGAEAFF.

The V call is TRBV18, the J call TRBJ2-6, with D unclear. This CDR3 contains 15 residues. From germline, CDR1 is KGHSH and CDR2 LQKENI. Trimming took 4 bases from V and 0 from J, leaving 7 bases between them. Here the CDR3 reads CASSQQGSGANVLTF. CDR3 nucleotides: TGTGCCAGCTCACAGCAAGGCTCTGGGGCCAACGTCCTGACTTTC.

The chain is built from TRBV9 and TRBJ2-1, with a tentative D call TRBD1 (6 bases). This CDR3 is built from 15 residues. Trimming shortened V by 1 base and J by 4 bases, and 12 bases separated the two germline ends. The V gene's germline CDR1 is SGDLS and CDR2 YYNGEE. CDR3 bases: TGTGCCAGCAGCGTAACCGGGACAACTTACAATGAGCAGTTCTTC. It specifies CASSVTGTTYNEQFF.

In this sample, this clone turned up a few times. The chain joins TRBV2 to TRBJ1-2; TRBD1 matches at 8 bases. The CDR3 is 13 residues long. Trimming cost V 6 bases and J 8 bases; bases outside gene matches: 8. CDR1 is SNHLY and CDR2 is FYNNEI in the germline V gene. CDR3 sequence (DNA): TGTGCCAGCAGGGGGACAGGCCGGGAGGGCTACACCTTC. Translated: CASRGTGREGYTF.

The genes are TRBV2 and TRBJ2-1; D assignment may be TRBD1 or TRBD2 (5 bases each). Germline assignment: CDR1 SNHLY and CDR2 FYNNEI. V lost 5 bases to trimming and J lost 7 bases, with 9 bases between them. This CDR3 is built from 12 residues. In nucleotides, the CDR3 is TGTGCCAGCAGTTGGGGGAGTAATGAGCAGTTCTTC. It specifies CASSWGSNEQFF.

The table lists this clone with a count of one. V is TRBV4-3 and J is TRBJ2-2; 10 bases line up with TRBD2. CDR3 size: 18 residues. The junction had 13 bases not matched to a gene; V was cut back by 3 bases and J by 6 bases. Germline V gene lookup returns CDR1 LGHNA and CDR2 YSLEER. CDR3 in DNA: TGCGCCAGCAGCCAGGAAGAAGGGCTAGCGGGAGTCCCCGGGGAGCTGTTTTTT. Its protein product is CASSQEEGLAGVPGELFF.

This chain joins TRBV27 and TRBJ1-1, with D possibly TRBD1 on 6 matching bases. Germline CDR1 reads MNHEY; CDR2 reads SMNVEV (reference sequence). V lost 5 bases and J 5 bases, leaving 18 bases between the germline ends. CDR3 size: 15 residues. The CDR3 DNA reads as TGTGCCAGCAGTCCGACAGTCTCAGGGGTAACTGAAGCTTTCTTT. Its protein is CASSPTVSGVTEAFF.

The count of this clone is one. The V and J genes are TRBV28 and TRBJ2-1, with 9 bases fitting TRBD2. Germline trimming cut 1 base from V and 5 bases from J; bases unmatched to any gene: 3. CDR3 length: 15 residues. Germline CDR1 and CDR2: MDHEN and SYDVKM. CDR3 amino acids: CASSLSLAGHNEQFF. The CDR3, as DNA: TGTGCCAGCAGTTTATCCCTAGCGGGACACAATGAGCAGTTCTTC.

The rearrangement links TRBV7-8 to TRBJ2-7, with 9 bases that match TRBD1. After removal of 5 bases from V and 9 bases from J, the junction contained 14 bases not matched to a gene. This CDR3 comprises 15 residues. The V gene's germline CDR1 is SGHVS and CDR2 FQNEAQ. This CDR3 reads CASSKLPGQGVSQYF. CDR3 nucleotide sequence: TGTGCCAGCAGCAAGCTTCCGGGACAGGGTGTCTCGCAGTACTTC.

The V gene is TRBV9, the J gene TRBJ2-5; perhaps TRBD1 as D (6 bases). Germline loops: CDR1 SGDLS, CDR2 YYNGEE. CDR3 length: 15 amino acids. Trimming cost V 3 bases and J 3 bases, with 15 bases left between them. CDR3 loop: CASSGSGHLEETQYF. Here the CDR3 DNA reads TGTGCCAGCAGCGGATCGGGACACCTAGAAGAGACCCAGTACTTC.

The chain recombines TRBV29-1 with TRBJ2-5; D gene unclear. Trimming stripped 6 bases from V and 4 bases from J, with 12 bases between. This CDR3 has 12 residues. Per germline, CDR1 SQVTM and CDR2 ANQGSEA. CDR3 bases: TGCAGCGTCCCTTTATACGGAGAGACCCAGTACTTC. Translation: CSVPLYGETQYF. Based on the CDR3 plus reference TRBV29-1 and TRBJ2-5, the full variable domain is SAVISQKPSRDICQRGTSLTIQCQVDSQVTMMFWYRQQPGQSLTLIATANQGSEATYESGFVIDKFPISRPNLTFSTLTVSNMSPEDSSIYLCSVPLYGETQYFGPGTRLLVL.

This sequence joins TRBV7-2 and TRBJ1-5; no reliable D call. The CDR3 loop spans 13 amino acids. Germline CDR1 and CDR2: SGHTA and FQGNSA. V lost 1 base and J lost 6, with 7 bases in between. The CDR3 region is CASSLDWSQPQHF. The CDR3 DNA follows: TGTGCCAGCAGCTTAGATTGGAGTCAGCCCCAGCATTTT.

The gene calls are TRBV5-1 and TRBJ2-7; TRBD1 might be the D (6 bases). This CDR3 has 15 amino acids. Trimming removed 0 bases at V and 1 base at J, with 11 bases between. Germline V gene data show CDR1 as SGHRS and CDR2 as YFSETQ. The CDR3 coding sequence is TGCGCCAGCAGCTTGGGACAGGCACTTTCCTACGAGCAGTACTTC. It specifies CASSLGQALSYEQYF.

V is TRBV15 and J is TRBJ1-1; D ambiguous. CDR1 is LNHNV, CDR2 YYDKDF, per germline (reference sequence). Trimming took 6 bases from V and 4 from J, leaving 12 bases between them. This CDR3 contains 13 residues. CDR3 in amino acids: CATRARAATEAFF. CDR3 in DNA: TGTGCCACCAGGGCGAGGGCGGCCACTGAAGCTTTCTTT. The variable domain in full, with the rest retrieved from reference TRBV15 and TRBJ1-1, is DAMVIQNPRYQVTQFGKPVTLSCSQTLNHNVMYWYQQKSSQAPKLLFHYYDKDFNNEADTPDNFQSRRPNTSFCFLDIRSPGLGDTAMYLCATRARAATEAFFGQGTRLTVV.

The CDR3 DNA follows: TGTGCCAGCAGCGATCCGGGACTAGCGCGAACCTACGAGCAGTACTTC. It specifies CASSDPGLARTYEQYF. The rearrangement uses TRBV11-2 and TRBJ2-7; 10 bases are a match to TRBD2. Trimming cost V 5 bases and J 2 bases; bases outside gene matches: 9. The CDR3 totals 16 residues. The germline CDR1 and CDR2 sequences are SGHAT and FQNNGV.

The gene calls are TRBV27 and TRBJ2-1; TRBD2 agrees at 8 bases. The ends lost 5 bases at V and 8 bases at J; junction bases unmatched: 14. Germline V gene sequence: CDR1 MNHEY, CDR2 SMNVEV (reference sequence). The CDR3 has 16 residues. Here the CDR3 DNA reads TGTGCCAGCAGTCCTCACTTGGCGGGAGGTGGCGATGAGCAGTTCTTC. Translated, it gives CASSPHLAGGGDEQFF.

The rearrangement joins TRBV27 to TRBJ2-1; tentatively, D is TRBD1 (5 bases). V dropped 6 bases and J dropped 4 bases, with 10 bases sitting between them. Germline V CDR1 and CDR2: MNHEY, SMNVEV (reference sequence). This CDR3 has 13 residues. The CDR3 loop is CASRKTVYNEQFF. For the CDR3, the DNA is TGTGCCAGCAGGAAGACAGTTTACAATGAGCAGTTCTTC.